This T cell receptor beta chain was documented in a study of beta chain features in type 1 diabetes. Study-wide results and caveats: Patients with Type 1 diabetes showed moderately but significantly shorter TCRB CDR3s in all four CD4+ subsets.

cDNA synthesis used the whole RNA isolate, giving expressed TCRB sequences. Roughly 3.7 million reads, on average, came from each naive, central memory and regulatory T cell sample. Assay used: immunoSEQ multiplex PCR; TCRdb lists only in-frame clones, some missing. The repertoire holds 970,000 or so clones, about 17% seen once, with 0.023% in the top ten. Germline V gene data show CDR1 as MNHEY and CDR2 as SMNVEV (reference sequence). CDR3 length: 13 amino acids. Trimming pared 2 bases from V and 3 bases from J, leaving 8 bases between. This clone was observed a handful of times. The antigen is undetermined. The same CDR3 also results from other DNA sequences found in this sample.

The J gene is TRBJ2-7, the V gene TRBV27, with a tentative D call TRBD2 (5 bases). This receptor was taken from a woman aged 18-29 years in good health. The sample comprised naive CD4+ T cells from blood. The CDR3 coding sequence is TGTGCCAGCAGTTTAGATCGGGGCTACGAGCAGTACTTC. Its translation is CASSLDRGYEQYF.